Shown below are 10 T cell receptor beta chains from a single sample sequenced in a study of shared clonotypes between healthy human individuals. Data came from immunoSEQ multiplex PCR; TCRdb stores just in-frame clones and leaves some out. The sample contains under 600,000 clones, 90% to 97% of which appear only once. Sample: naive CD4+ T cells sorted from blood. Subset noted: CD45RA+ positively selected. Receptor source: a woman in her thirties in good health.

The table lists this clone with a count of one. DNA of the CDR3: TGTGCCAGCAGGGCTGACTCCTCTGGAAACACCATATATTTT. This sequence encodes CASRADSSGNTIYF. The V and J genes are TRBV2 and TRBJ1-3; D gene unclear. Germline lookup yields CDR1 SNHLY and CDR2 FYNNEI. Trimming stripped 6 bases from V and 0 bases from J, with 9 bases between. The CDR3 is 14 amino acids.

This sequence joins TRBV30 and TRBJ2-1; the D is unclear. Germline V gene data show CDR1 as GTSNPN and CDR2 as SVGIG (reference sequence). Trimming stripped 5 bases from V and 8 bases from J, with 16 bases between. The CDR3 sequence is 13 residues long. CDR3 residues: CAWETSLGDEQFF. The CDR3 DNA reads as TGTGCCTGGGAGACCTCCCTTGGAGATGAGCAGTTCTTC.

The V and J genes are TRBV28 and TRBJ1-4; D gene uncertain. Germline values: CDR1 MDHEN, CDR2 SYDVKM. Trimming stripped 5 bases from V and 7 bases from J, with 17 bases between. CDR3 length equals 15 residues. CDR3 amino acids: CASSPQTLRSEKLFF. As DNA, the CDR3 is TGTGCCAGCAGTCCTCAGACTTTAAGGAGTGAAAAACTGTTTTTT.

J is TRBJ1-2 and V is TRBV5-4; 9 positions match TRBD1. Germline lookup yields CDR1 SGHNT and CDR2 YYREEE (reference sequence). The CDR3 runs to 16 residues. V was pared by 5 bases and J by 10 bases, with 18 bases of the junction left unmatched. CDR3 DNA sequence: TGTGCCAGCAGAGCCGGGACAGGGCAAAGGTTGAATTCCTACACCTTC. This translates into CASRAGTGQRLNSYTF.

V and J are TRBV5-1 and TRBJ2-5; 7 bases fit TRBD1. Trimming cost V 6 bases and J 0 bases; bases outside gene matches: 14. The CDR3 has 17 residues. The germline V gene encodes CDR1 SGHRS and CDR2 YFSETQ. This CDR3 reads CASNPGQVRAYQETQYF. CDR3 DNA: TGCGCCAGCAACCCCGGACAGGTTAGGGCCTACCAAGAGACCCAGTACTTC.

The rearrangement uses TRBV10-3 and TRBJ2-1; no clear D. The CDR3 extends over 14 amino acids. V lost 5 bases and J 1 base, leaving 9 bases between the germline ends. CDR1 and CDR2 (germline): ENHRY, SYGVKD. The CDR3 loop reads CAISPQASYNEQFF. In nucleotides, the CDR3 is TGTGCCATCAGTCCCCAGGCATCCTACAATGAGCAGTTCTTC.

The chain uses TRBV28 and TRBJ1-5; the D gene is possibly TRBD1 (6 bases). From germline, CDR1 is MDHEN and CDR2 SYDVKM. V gave up 6 bases and J gave up 7 bases, with 16 bases separating them. This CDR3 spans 14 amino acids. The CDR3 loop is CASSRGGSSQPQHF. DNA for the CDR3: TGTGCCAGCAGCCGAGGGGGGAGTTCACAGCCCCAGCATTTT.

V gene TRBV27 combines with J gene TRBJ1-1, with a tentative D call TRBD1 (5 bases). Trimming cost V 6 bases and J 5 bases, with 10 bases left between them. Looked up from germline, CDR1 is MNHEY and CDR2 is SMNVEV (reference sequence). The CDR3 runs 12 residues. CDR3 sequence reads: CASRWGDTEAFF. The CDR3 bases are TGTGCCAGCAGGTGGGGGGATACTGAAGCTTTCTTT.

V gene TRBV27 combines with J gene TRBJ1-2; 9 bases agree with TRBD1. The CDR3 contains 18 residues. V was clipped by 4 bases and J by 8 bases; unmatched bases: 20. CDR1 and CDR2 from the germline V gene are MNHEY and SMNVEV (reference sequence). CDR3 in DNA: TGTGCCAGCAGTTCCGATTACGGGACAGGGTTACTAAGGCAGGGCTACACCTTC. Translating it yields CASSSDYGTGLLRQGYTF.

This clone was seen just once. The CDR3 region has the DNA TGTGCCAGCAGTTACCCCGACAGAAACTATGGCTACACCTTC. Translating gives CASSYPDRNYGYTF. The chain combines TRBV6-6 with TRBJ1-2; D may be TRBD1 (5 bases). With 2 bases removed from V and 2 bases from J, the gap between germline ends came to 9 bases. The germline V gene has CDR1 MNHNY and CDR2 SVGAGI (reference sequence). There are 14 residues in the CDR3.